This T cell receptor beta chain was obtained from a study of CD8 T cells in ankylosing spondylitis. Study conclusions and caveats: For ankylosing spondylitis blood, a TCR beta motif of 7 to 9 highly homologous variants appeared characteristic. Reportedly, disease-linked clones are significantly enriched in ankylosing spondylitis patients' matched synovial fluid.

V was pared by 2 bases and J by 8 bases, with 6 bases of the junction left unmatched. The CDR3 length is 15 residues. The germline V gene encodes CDR1 MDHEN and CDR2 SYDVKM. Turning to this clonotype: Its specificity is unknown.

TCR beta libraries were made by quantitative 5'-RACE with molecular barcodes. TCRdb ran MiXCR on the 5' RACE reads and lists one entry per CDR3 protein. The sample lists some 330,000 distinct CDR3 sequences, approximately 8% occurring once. Source material: blood, either unsorted or a sorted T cell fraction (not recorded which). The sequence came from a male donor with ankylosing spondylitis. The chain employs TRBV28 and TRBJ1-2; 12 bases match TRBD1. The CDR3 is CASSLPGQGAKGYTF. DNA of the CDR3: TGTGCCAGCAGTTTACCGGGACAGGGGGCAAAAGGCTACACCTTC.